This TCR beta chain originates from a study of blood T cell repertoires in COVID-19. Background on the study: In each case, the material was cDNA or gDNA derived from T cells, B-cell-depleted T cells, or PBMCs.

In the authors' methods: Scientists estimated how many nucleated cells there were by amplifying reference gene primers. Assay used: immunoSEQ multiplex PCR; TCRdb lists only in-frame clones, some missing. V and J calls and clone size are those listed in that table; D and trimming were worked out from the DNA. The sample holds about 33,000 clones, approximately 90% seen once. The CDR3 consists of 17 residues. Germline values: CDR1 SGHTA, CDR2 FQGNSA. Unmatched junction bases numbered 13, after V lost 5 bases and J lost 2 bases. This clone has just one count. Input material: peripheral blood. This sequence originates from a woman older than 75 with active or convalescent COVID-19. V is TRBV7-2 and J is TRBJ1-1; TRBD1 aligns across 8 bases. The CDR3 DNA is TGTGCCAGCAGCCCGTACACAGGGGGGACACGAAACACTGAAGCTTTCTTT. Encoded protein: CASSPYTGGTRNTEAFF.